In this sample, the clone carrying this TCR beta chain turned up once. This sample is drawn from a study of technical replicates of blood from a few donors. Assay used: immunoSEQ multiplex PCR; TCRdb lists only in-frame clones, some missing. The sample has under 80,000 clones, nearly 98% seen once. V shed 3 bases and J shed 6 bases, with 19 bases lying between them. Germline V gives CDR1 SGHRS, CDR2 YFSETQ. CDR3 length: 16 residues. The sample taken for sequencing was T cells isolated from PBMCs. This clonotype was sampled from a human donor in good health. The gene calls are TRBV5-1 and TRBJ2-1; D gene ambiguous. CDR3 amino acids: CASSSGFSPDVNEQFF. DNA of the CDR3: TGCGCCAGCAGCTCCGGTTTTAGCCCAGACGTCAATGAGCAGTTCTTC.